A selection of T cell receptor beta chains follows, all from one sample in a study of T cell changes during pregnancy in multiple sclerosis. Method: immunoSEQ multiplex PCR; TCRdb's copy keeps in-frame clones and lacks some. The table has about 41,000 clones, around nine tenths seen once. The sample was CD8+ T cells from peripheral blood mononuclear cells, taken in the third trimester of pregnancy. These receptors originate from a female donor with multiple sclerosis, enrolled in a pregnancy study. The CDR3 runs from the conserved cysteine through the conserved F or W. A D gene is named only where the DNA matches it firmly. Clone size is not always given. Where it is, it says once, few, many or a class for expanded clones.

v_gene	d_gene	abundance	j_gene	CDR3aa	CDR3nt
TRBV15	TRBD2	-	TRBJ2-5	CATSSPGLLRETQYF	TGTGCCACCAGCAGCCCGGGACTACTTCGGGAGACCCAGTACTTC
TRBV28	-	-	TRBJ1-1	CASRTGDTEAFF	TGTGCCAGCAGAACCGGGGACACTGAAGCTTTCTTT
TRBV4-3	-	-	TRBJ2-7	CASSQAPTLGYSYEQYF	TGCGCCAGCAGCCAAGCCCCTACCCTTGGTTACTCCTACGAGCAGTACTTC
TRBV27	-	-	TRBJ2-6	CASRITGSGANVLTF	TGTGCCAGCAGAATTACGGGTTCTGGGGCCAACGTCCTGACTTTC
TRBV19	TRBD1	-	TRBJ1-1	CASSIDGQGMNTEAFF	TGTGCCAGTAGTATAGACGGACAGGGGATGAACACTGAAGCTTTCTTT
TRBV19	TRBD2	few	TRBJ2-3	CASSLTSGGFLGDTQYF	TGTGCCAGTAGCCTGACTAGCGGGGGCTTTTTGGGAGATACGCAGTATTTT
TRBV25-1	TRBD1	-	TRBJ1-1	CASSGGQLVNTEAFF	TGTGCCAGCAGTGGGGGACAGTTGGTGAACACTGAAGCTTTCTTT
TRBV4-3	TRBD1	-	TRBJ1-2	CASSQDGTGDSDGYTF	TGCGCCAGCAGCCAAGACGGGACAGGGGATTCTGATGGCTACACCTTC
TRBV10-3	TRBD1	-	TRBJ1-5	CAISESGDRGSGEPQHF	TGTGCCATCAGTGAGTCGGGTGACAGGGGGTCGGGGGAGCCCCAGCATTTT
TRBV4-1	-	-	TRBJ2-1	CASSQETGGANEQFF	TGCGCCAGCAGCCAAGAAACCGGTGGTGCTAATGAGCAGTTCTTC
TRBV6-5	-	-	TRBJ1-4	CASSYNGVYNEKLFF	TGTGCCAGCAGTTACAACGGGGTCTATAATGAAAAACTGTTTTTT
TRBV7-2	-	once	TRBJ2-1	CASSWGGYAINEQFF	TGTGCCAGCAGCTGGGGAGGCTACGCGATCAATGAGCAGTTCTTC
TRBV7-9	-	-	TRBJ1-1	CASSPTDSGTEAFF	TGTGCCAGCAGCCCTACCGACAGTGGCACTGAAGCTTTCTTT
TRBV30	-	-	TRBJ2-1	CAWSVLGADEQFF	TGTGCCTGGAGTGTACTGGGGGCCGATGAGCAGTTCTTC
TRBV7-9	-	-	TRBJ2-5	CASSRFEETQYF	TGTGCCAGCAGCCGGTTTGAGGAGACCCAGTACTTC
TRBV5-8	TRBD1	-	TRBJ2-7	CASSFTGAYEQYF	TGTGCCAGCAGCTTTACAGGGGCTTACGAGCAGTACTTC
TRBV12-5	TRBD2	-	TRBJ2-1	CASGPGGVDEQFF	TGTGCTAGTGGCCCCGGGGGGGTCGATGAGCAGTTCTTC
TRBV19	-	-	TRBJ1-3	CASSNGGIGNTIYF	TGTGCCAGTAGTAACGGAGGGATTGGAAACACCATATATTTT
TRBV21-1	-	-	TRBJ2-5	CASSSDGTGRQETQYF	TGTGCCAGCAGCTCGGACGGGACAGGGAGGCAAGAGACCCAGTACTTC
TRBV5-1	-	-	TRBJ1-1	CASSLTRDKNTEAFF	TGCGCCAGCAGCTTGACTCGGGACAAGAACACTGAAGCTTTCTTT
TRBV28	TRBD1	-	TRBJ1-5	CASSGTDYSNQPQHF	TGTGCCAGCAGCGGGACAGACTATAGCAATCAGCCCCAGCATTTT
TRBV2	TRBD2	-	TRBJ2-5	CATPSLADQETQYF	TGTGCCACTCCCTCACTAGCGGATCAAGAGACCCAGTACTTC
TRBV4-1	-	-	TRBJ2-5	CASSLSATGRLGETQYF	TGCGCCAGCAGCCTTTCTGCGACAGGCCGTTTGGGAGAGACCCAGTACTTC
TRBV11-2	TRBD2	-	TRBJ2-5	CASRDSEAGAGAETQYF	TGTGCCAGCAGGGATTCCGAAGCGGGAGCCGGGGCAGAGACCCAGTACTTC
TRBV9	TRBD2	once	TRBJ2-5	CASSDGTSLVVETQYF	TGTGCCAGCAGCGATGGGACTAGCTTAGTAGTCGAGACCCAGTACTTC
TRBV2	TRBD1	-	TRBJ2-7	CASSRQGSYEQYF	TGTGCCAGCAGTCGACAGGGGTCCTACGAGCAGTACTTC
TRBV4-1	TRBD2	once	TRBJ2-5	CASSLVLPGLAGDVETQYF	TGCGCCAGCAGTCTTGTCCTTCCGGGACTAGCGGGGGACGTGGAGACCCAGTACTTC
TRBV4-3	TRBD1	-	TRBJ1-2	CASSQEKVTGTGFDYGYTF	TGCGCCAGCAGCCAAGAGAAGGTAACCGGGACAGGGTTCGACTATGGCTACACCTTC
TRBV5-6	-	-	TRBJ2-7	CASSSGPSRGPSYEQYF	TGTGCCAGCAGCTCGGGCCCTAGCAGGGGACCCTCCTACGAGCAGTACTTC
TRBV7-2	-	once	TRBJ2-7	CASSLASVQRVTYEQYF	TGTGCCAGCAGCTTAGCCTCGGTTCAGCGTGTTACCTACGAGCAGTACTTC
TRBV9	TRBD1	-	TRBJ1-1	CASSVGTGMNTEAFF	TGTGCCAGCAGCGTCGGGACAGGGATGAACACTGAAGCTTTCTTT
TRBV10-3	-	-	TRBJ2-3	CAISEGQASTDTQYF	TGTGCCATCAGTGAGGGTCAGGCTAGCACAGATACGCAGTATTTT
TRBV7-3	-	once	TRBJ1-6	CASSLQGSNSPLHF	TGTGCCAGCAGCTTACAGGGAAGTAATTCACCCCTCCACTTT
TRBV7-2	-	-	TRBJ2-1	CASSLVFSVYNEQFF	TGTGCCAGCAGCTTAGTCTTTTCCGTCTACAATGAGCAGTTCTTC
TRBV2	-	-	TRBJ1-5	CASKGEYSNQPQHF	TGTGCCAGCAAGGGGGAATATAGCAATCAGCCCCAGCATTTT
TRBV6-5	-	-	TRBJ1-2	CASSYSSGANYGYTF	TGTGCCAGCAGTTACTCGTCGGGGGCTAACTATGGCTACACCTTC
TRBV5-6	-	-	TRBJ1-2	CASSFGSNYGYTF	TGTGCCAGCAGCTTCGGGTCGAACTATGGCTACACCTTC
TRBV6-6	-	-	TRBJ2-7	CASSYSSVGVTYEQYF	TGTGCCAGCAGTTACTCCTCTGTCGGGGTAACCTACGAGCAGTACTTC
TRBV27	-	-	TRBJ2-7	CASGSWSKDEQYF	TGTGCCAGCGGTTCCTGGAGCAAGGACGAGCAGTACTTC
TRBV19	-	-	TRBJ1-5	CASSIVQNSNQPQHF	TGTGCCAGTAGTATAGTACAGAATAGCAATCAGCCCCAGCATTTT